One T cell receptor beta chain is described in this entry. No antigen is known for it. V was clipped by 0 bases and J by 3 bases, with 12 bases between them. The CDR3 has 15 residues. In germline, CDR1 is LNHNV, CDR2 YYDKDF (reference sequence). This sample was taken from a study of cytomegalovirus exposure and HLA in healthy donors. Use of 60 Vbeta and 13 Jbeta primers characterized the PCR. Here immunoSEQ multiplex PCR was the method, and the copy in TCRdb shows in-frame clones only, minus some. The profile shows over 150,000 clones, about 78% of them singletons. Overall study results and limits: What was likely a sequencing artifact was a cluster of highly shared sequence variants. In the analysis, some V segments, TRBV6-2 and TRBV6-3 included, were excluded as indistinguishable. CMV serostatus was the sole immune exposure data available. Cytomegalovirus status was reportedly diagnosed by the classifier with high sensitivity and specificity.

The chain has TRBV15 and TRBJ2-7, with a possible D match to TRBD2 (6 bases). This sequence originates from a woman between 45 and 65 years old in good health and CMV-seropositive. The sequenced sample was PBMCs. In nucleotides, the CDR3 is TGTGCCACCAGCAGAGACCCGACCGGGGGCTACGAGCAGTACTTC. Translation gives CATSRDPTGGYEQYF. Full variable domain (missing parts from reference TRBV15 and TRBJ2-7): DAMVIQNPRYQVTQFGKPVTLSCSQTLNHNVMYWYQQKSSQAPKLLFHYYDKDFNNEADTPDNFQSRRPNTSFCFLDIRSPGLGDTAMYLCATSRDPTGGYEQYFGPGTRLTVT.